This entry lists 2 T cell receptor beta chains sequenced from one sample in a study of CD8+ T cells in alopecia areata (dated by TCRdb to 2017 to 2018). The treatment or condition tag for this specimen amounts to: oral pan-JAK inhibitor, 5-10 mg twice daily. Library prep was done by the immunoSEQ multiplex PCR assay. RNA was extracted from all samples and reverse transcribed into cDNA as template for TCR sequencing. The table comes from immuneACCESS by way of TCRdb, which keeps in-frame sequences with V and J called. Part of the clones is missing from these tables; in studies checked, under half for an unresolved V gene and the rest for unknown reasons. The sample table lists fewer than 250,000 clones, about 40% of them with a count of one. The ten biggest clones cover approximately 2.4% of the sample. The sample consisted of CD4+ T cells sorted from blood, taken around week 37, from a patient treated with tofacitinib. The receptors originated from a human donor with alopecia areata.

The chain is built from TRBV29-1 and TRBJ1-4; no clear D gene. Germline V CDR1 and CDR2: SQVTM, ANQGSEA. The V and J ends lost 4 bases and 0 bases respectively, with 6 bases between them. This CDR3 comprises 13 residues. This CDR3 is CSVGQTTNEKLFF. CDR3 DNA: TGCAGCGTTGGGCAGACAACTAATGAAAAACTGTTTTTT.

The rearrangement links TRBV29-1 to TRBJ2-5; D is uncertain. The CDR3 consists of 14 residues. Germline V CDR1 and CDR2: SQVTM, ANQGSEA. V lost 5 bases and J lost 2, with 15 bases in between. The CDR3 region has the DNA TGCAGCGTTAACGACGGATACATTCAAGAGACCCAGTACTTC. This sequence encodes CSVNDGYIQETQYF.